This record looks at one TCR beta chain sequence and its context. This entry belongs to a study of T cell responses to AZD1222 COVID-19 vaccine. The protocol was immunoSEQ multiplex PCR, while the TCRdb copy is restricted to in-frame clones and leaves out a portion. The sample has 85,000 to 110,000 clones; about 90% are singletons. The material sequenced was peripheral blood, taken on day 0 of AZD1222 vaccination. The receptor was derived from an adult in good health.

The CDR3 sequence is CASSLQGAGEKLFF. In nucleotides, the CDR3 is TGTGCCAGCAGCTTACAGGGGGCGGGAGAAAAACTGTTTTTT. The chain combines TRBV7-9 with TRBJ1-4; TRBD1 aligns across 8 bases. Germline-derived CDR1 and CDR2 are SEHNR and FQNEAQ (reference sequence). This CDR3 is built from 14 residues. With V trimmed by 2 bases and J by 8 bases, 4 bases remained unmatched.